This T cell receptor (beta chain) is drawn from a study of cytomegalovirus exposure and HLA in healthy donors. About the research overall: In a later analysis, it was reported that the roughly 130 validation repertoires had been produced on the same platform as the 500 to 850 repertoires belonging to the first cohort.

With regard to this clone: The antigen remains unidentified.

The assay was immunoSEQ multiplex PCR, and TCRdb's table has in-frame clones only and misses some. The table includes 150,000 to 200,000 clones, 70% to 90% detected once. Study-wide points: Many donors carried some public TCRs, although rarity characterized most TCR sequences. TCR beta chains numbering 164 were designated cytomegalovirus-associated. Clusters of TCRs from the first cohort tended to co-occur in the 100 to 150 validation repertoires (as a later analysis found).

The V end was cut by 1 base, the J end by 2 bases, with 11 bases between. Germline CDR1 is KGHSH and CDR2 is LQKENI. The CDR3 is made up of 15 amino acids. The origin of this receptor is a woman aged 18-29 years in good health and CMV-seronegative. The sequencing input was PBMCs. V gene TRBV18 combines with J gene TRBJ1-1; D is ambiguous. CDR3 residues: CASSPQSAGNTEAFF. In DNA form, the CDR3 reads TGTGCCAGCTCACCACAATCGGCAGGCAACACTGAAGCTTTCTTT.